Sequencing of this T cell receptor (beta chain) was carried out in a study of T cell responses to AZD1222 COVID-19 vaccine (dated by TCRdb to about 2021). Concerning the study at large: A total of just over 230 trial participants underwent TCR sequencing, of whom roughly 210 had received two doses of AZD1222 and some 25 had received two doses of the MenACWY control vaccine. Trial participants were enrolled by age into 18-55, 56-69 and 70-plus year subgroups, with approximately 150, 28 and 58 TCR-sequenced participants respectively.

The intended sense of this specimen's time point label: baseline before first vaccination. The treatment or condition label, read with the paper, signifies: meningococcal conjugate vaccine given as trial control. Vaccinee samples were obtained from the UK trials COV001 and COV002, which included a single-blind randomized controlled phase 2/3 trial of AZD1222 (ChAdOx1 nCoV-19) in healthy adults. For TCRbeta chain sequencing, PBMC samples from trial participants were taken at day 0 and at day 28 after the second dose. The CDR3 regions of human TCRbeta chains were analyzed by immunosequencing. The authors processed their data as follows. Repertoire TCRs were matched against a reference library of SARS-CoV-2-specific TCRs generated with the MIRA antigen-specificity platform. Breadth was defined as the fraction of unique TCRs that were SARS-CoV-2-associated, and depth was defined as the fraction of total T cells that were SARS-CoV-2-associated. Using the MIRA data, each spike-specific TCR was assigned both to the spike region to which the TCR was reactive and to a CD4 or CD8 class. Log10-transformed breadth and depth values were compared by one-way ANOVA with Sidak's multiple comparisons tests. The source is immuneACCESS, and TCRdb retained only in-frame sequences with V and J called. Part of the clones is not carried over; for the studies checked, unresolved V genes explain less than half of this, and the remainder is unexplained. D and trimming were read from the DNA, whereas the V and J calls and clone size are those reported in that table. The sample profile shows some 95,000 clones; roughly 90% of them were found once. In total, the top ten clones hold 2.8% of the sample.

As concerns this clone: The antigen it binds to is not known. Within one base of it there is no much larger clone, and no base qualities were kept.

The investigation overall reported the following: Epitopes outside the regions mutated in the B.1.351 and B.1.1.7 variants were reportedly recognized by nearly half of the unique spike-specific TCRs. Conclusions about previously exposed vaccinees were limited because only six AZD1222 recipients were SARS-CoV-2 seropositive at baseline. The vaccine-associated CD4 TCRs covered the entire spike protein, and the dominant responses fell in regions 160-218 and 743-854. Most participants were white British and females outnumbered males, and the authors suggested that clonal diversity may have been underestimated. Because no samples from the day 14 peak response were available, repertoires could be characterized only after the peak T cell response. Spike-specific TCR breadth and depth rose significantly after two AZD1222 doses compared with day 0 and with MenACWY recipients. The 56-69-year group was small, and its depth increase did not reach significance, likely because of low power.

The source was peripheral blood, collected on day 0 of MenACWY control vaccination. This sequence originates from an adult in good health.

The CDR3 in this case is CASSEDGTGGSNTEAFF. The bases read TGTGCCAGCAGTGAAGACGGGACAGGGGGCTCGAACACTGAAGCTTTCTTT. The rearranged chain carries TRBV2 and TRBJ1-1, with 12 middle bases fitting TRBD1. In the germline V gene, CDR1 corresponds to SNHLY and CDR2 to FYNNEI. Measured from the cysteine to the phenylalanine, the CDR3 is 17 residues long. The entry retains the CDR3 DNA only, 51 bases that are in frame from base 1. V is pruned by 1 base and J by 1 base, leaving 4 bases of the junction without a gene match.